This T cell receptor (beta chain) was captured by sequencing in a study of cytomegalovirus exposure and HLA in healthy donors. CDR1 is WSHSY and CDR2 is SAAADI in the germline V gene. Trimming took 6 bases from V and 3 from J; bases not matched to a gene: 3. CDR3 size: 13 residues. Regarding this clone: No antigen is known for it.

Researchers ran the PCR with 60 Vbeta and 13 Jbeta primers. Per the original methods: A follow-up analysis tallied tens of millions of unique TCR beta chains, roughly 11 million shared. The assay was immunoSEQ multiplex PCR, and TCRdb's table has in-frame clones only and misses some. That table is the source of V, J and clone size, and D and trimming were worked out from the DNA. The sample records around 200,000 clones, around 89% being singletons. Overall study findings and caveats: Likely technical artifact: a cluster of highly shared sequence variants.

The rearrangement joins TRBV10-2 to TRBJ2-5, with 8 bases that match TRBD1. The source material was PBMCs. The clonotype originates from a woman between 18 and 30 years old in good health and CMV-seronegative. The CDR3, as DNA: TGCGCCAGCAGCCCGGGACAGGAAGAGACCCAGTACTTC. This translates into CASSPGQEETQYF.